The clone carrying this TCR beta chain was detected only a few times. The entry originates in a study of preoperative IRX-2 immunotherapy in early breast cancer. Indicated treatment: preoperative locoregional IRX-2 cytokine immunotherapy. Patients received preoperative, locoregional IRX-2 cytokine immunotherapy in a phase Ib study. This CDR3 has 15 amino acids. Per germline, CDR1 MNHGY and CDR2 SAAAGT. V shed 0 bases and J shed 4 bases, with 12 bases lying between them. Clones were sequenced by immunoSEQ multiplex PCR, and TCRdb holds only the in-frame ones, with some missing. In the table there are roughly 24,000 clones, around 79% of which are singletons.

The material was lymph node tissue, obtained after IRX-2 immunotherapy. The chain has TRBV6-8 and TRBJ1-1, with D possibly TRBD1 on 5 matching bases. The receptor comes from a human donor with breast cancer. The DNA of the CDR3 is TGTGCCAGCAGTTACTCGAAGGGGAGGACCACTGAAGCTTTCTTT. It translates to CASSYSKGRTTEAFF.